The 13 T cell receptor beta chains below all came from one sample that was sequenced in a study of blood T cell repertoires in COVID-19. Libraries were prepared by immunoSEQ multiplex PCR; TCRdb keeps only in-frame clonotypes and omits some of them. Counted here are some 80,000 clones, roughly 85% occurring once; the ten biggest clones make up just over 35%. Sequenced material: peripheral blood. The source is an older woman with acute or convalescent COVID-19.

The chain couples TRBV21-1 to TRBJ1-5; the table assigns TRBD1, which was not confirmed against the DNA. TRBV21-1 is deemed a pseudogene. The CDR3 spans 18 residues. Here the CDR3 reads CASSKEADSKYSNQPQHF. The CDR3 nucleotides are TGTGCCAGCAGCAAAGAAGCGGACAGCAAATATAGCAATCAGCCCCAGCATTTT.

Turning to this clone: Additional DNA sequences in this sample encode the identical CDR3. V gene TRBV29-1 combines with J gene TRBJ2-7, with 8 bases aligning to TRBD1. There are 12 residues in the CDR3. Germline-derived CDR1 and CDR2 are SQVTM and ANQGSEA. The V segment lost 6 bases and the J segment 6 bases; nucleotides outside the gene matches: 7. Here the CDR3 reads CSVAGQGGEQYF. The CDR3 nucleotides read TGCAGCGTGGCCGGACAGGGCGGCGAGCAGTACTTC.

V gene TRBV29-1 combines with J gene TRBJ1-1, with 7 bases identical to TRBD1. This CDR3 spans 13 amino acids. Germline V gives CDR1 SQVTM, CDR2 ANQGSEA. Trimming took 7 bases from V and 0 from J; bases not matched to a gene: 5. The CDR3 DNA sequence: TGCAGCGGCGGGACAGTTATGAACACTGAAGCTTTCTTT. Translated, it gives CSGGTVMNTEAFF.

The rearrangement uses TRBV29-1 and TRBJ1-1, with D maybe TRBD1 (5 bases). Trimming cost V 4 bases and J 0 bases, with 18 bases left between them. The CDR3 is 16 amino acids. Germline V gene lookup returns CDR1 SQVTM and CDR2 ANQGSEA. CDR3 region: CSVGGGAFNMNTEAFF. CDR3 DNA sequence: TGCAGCGTTGGGGGGGGAGCTTTTAATATGAACACTGAAGCTTTCTTT.

The CDR3 coding sequence is TGTGCCAGCAGTTACTCGGGACAGACTAACTATGGCTACACCTTC. Translating gives CASSYSGQTNYGYTF. The V gene is TRBV6-5, the J gene TRBJ1-2, with 7 bases fitting TRBD1. Losses at the gene ends were 0 bases for V and 0 bases for J; bases not matched to a gene: 1. The CDR3 is made up of 15 amino acids. From germline, CDR1 is MNHEY and CDR2 SVGAGI.

The gene calls are TRBV5-1 and TRBJ2-5; D perhaps matches TRBD2 (6 bases). The CDR3 has 16 residues. Germline loops: CDR1 SGHRS, CDR2 YFSETQ. Trimming took 3 bases from V and 4 from J, leaving 19 bases between them. CDR3: CASSSRGEFRSETQYF. For the CDR3, the DNA is TGCGCCAGCAGCTCGCGCGGGGAGTTCCGCTCAGAGACCCAGTACTTC.

This rearrangement joins TRBV7-3 to TRBJ2-5, with 8 bases matching TRBD2. The germline V gene encodes CDR1 SGHTA and CDR2 FQGTGA. The V gene end was trimmed by 5 bases and the J gene end by 1 base; junction bases not matched to a gene: 6. This CDR3 is built from 15 residues. CDR3 nucleotides: TGTGCCAGCAGCCCGGGAGGGATGACCCAAGAGACCCAGTACTTC. Residues: CASSPGGMTQETQYF.

The V and J genes are TRBV7-2 and TRBJ1-1; 7 bases are a match to TRBD1. Germline V gene lookup returns CDR1 SGHTA and CDR2 FQGNSA. The CDR3 is 16 residues long. V shed 3 bases, J shed 7 bases, and the junction held 14 bases outside the gene matches. CDR3 DNA sequence: TGTGCCAGCAGCTTCGGTGTGACAACAGGGGTCGGTGAAGCTTTCTTT. It encodes CASSFGVTTGVGEAFF.

This clone has a single count. The V gene is TRBV7-6, the J gene TRBJ2-2; D may be TRBD2 (6 bases). CDR1 and CDR2 from the germline V gene are SGHVS and FNYEAQ. The CDR3 spans 15 residues. Trimming removed 5 bases at V and 2 bases at J, with 12 bases between. As DNA, the CDR3 is TGTGCCAGCAGCCCCCGCGGGGAAAACACCGGGGAGCTGTTTTTT. Amino acids: CASSPRGENTGELFF. The full variable domain, in which reference TRBV7-6 and TRBJ2-2 provide the parts outside the CDR3, is GAGVSQSPRYKVTKRGQDVALRCDPISGHVSLYWYRQALGQGPEFLTYFNYEAQQDKSGLPNDRFSAERPEGSISTLTIQRTEQRDSAMYRCASSPRGENTGELFFGEGSRLTVL.

J is TRBJ2-3 and V is TRBV3-1 (or the pseudogene TRBV3-2); 10 nucleotides align to TRBD2. The CDR3 totals 20 residues. Germline loops: CDR1 LGHDT, CDR2 YNNKEL (reference sequence). V shed 3 bases, J shed 5 bases, and the junction held 20 bases outside the gene matches. CDR3 in amino acids: CASSQSPVAGGPPFGDTQYF. The DNA of the CDR3 is TGTGCCAGCAGCCAGTCCCCAGTAGCGGGAGGACCCCCCTTCGGAGATACGCAGTATTTT.

The chain is built from TRBV6-1 and TRBJ1-5; 8 nucleotides line up with TRBD1. The CDR3 runs 15 residues. With 2 bases clipped from V and 7 bases from J, the junction kept 7 bases outside the gene matches. Germline lookup yields CDR1 MNHNS and CDR2 SASEGT. The CDR3 here is CASSELDRVGQPQHF. CDR3 DNA sequence: TGTGCCAGCAGTGAACTGGACAGGGTTGGCCAGCCCCAGCATTTT.

The rearrangement joins TRBV24-1 to TRBJ2-3; TRBD2 is a possible D gene (5 bases). Between the trimmed V and J ends, which lost 1 base and 3 bases, there was a span of 16 bases. Per germline, CDR1 KGHDR and CDR2 SFDVKD. The CDR3 has 17 amino acids. CDR3 protein: CATSDFDFGEQTDTQYF. DNA of the CDR3: TGTGCCACCAGTGATTTTGATTTCGGGGAACAAACAGATACGCAGTATTTT.

The V call is TRBV7-2, the J call TRBJ2-5, with 9 bases aligning to TRBD2. Germline V CDR1 and CDR2: SGHTA, FQGNSA. This CDR3 has 15 amino acids. J was trimmed by 3 bases and V by 3 bases; bases with no gene match: 5. CDR3 region: CASSFRGGGEETQYF. CDR3 nucleotide sequence: TGTGCCAGCAGCTTTCGGGGCGGGGGGGAAGAGACCCAGTACTTC.